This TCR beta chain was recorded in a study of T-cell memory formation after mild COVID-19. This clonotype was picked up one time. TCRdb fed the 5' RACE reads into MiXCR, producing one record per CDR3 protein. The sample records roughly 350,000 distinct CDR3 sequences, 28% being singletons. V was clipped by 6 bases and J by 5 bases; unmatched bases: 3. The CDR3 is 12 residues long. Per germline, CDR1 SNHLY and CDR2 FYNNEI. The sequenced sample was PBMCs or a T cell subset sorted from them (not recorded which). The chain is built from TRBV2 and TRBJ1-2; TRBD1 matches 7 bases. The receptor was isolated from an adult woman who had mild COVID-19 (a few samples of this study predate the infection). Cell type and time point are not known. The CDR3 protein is CASRGTAYGYTF. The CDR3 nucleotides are TGTGCCAGCAGGGGGACAGCTTATGGCTACACCTTC.